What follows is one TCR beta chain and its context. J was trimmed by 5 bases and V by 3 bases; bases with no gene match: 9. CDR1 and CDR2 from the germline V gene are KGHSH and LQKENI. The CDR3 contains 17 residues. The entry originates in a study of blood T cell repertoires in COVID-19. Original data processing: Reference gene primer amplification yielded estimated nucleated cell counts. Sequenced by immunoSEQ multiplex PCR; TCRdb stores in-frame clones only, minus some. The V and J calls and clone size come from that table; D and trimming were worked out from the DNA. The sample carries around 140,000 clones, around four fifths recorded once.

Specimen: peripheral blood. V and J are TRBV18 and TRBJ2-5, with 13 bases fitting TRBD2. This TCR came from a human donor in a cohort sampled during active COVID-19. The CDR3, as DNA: TGTGCCAGCTCACCTTTTTTTGGACTAGCGGGAGTGGAGACCCAGTACTTC. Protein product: CASSPFFGLAGVETQYF.